This entry concerns a single T cell receptor beta chain. As yet, its antigen is unknown. This sample is part of a study of beta chain features in type 1 diabetes. Overall study results and limits: In every one of the four CD4+ subsets, TCRB CDR3s were moderately but significantly shorter in Type 1 diabetes patients. Junctions at VDJ sites from type 1 diabetes patients had fewer insertions and more deletions.

TCRB transcripts that were expressed got sequenced, as all of the isolated RNA had been reverse transcribed. Method: immunoSEQ multiplex PCR; TCRdb's copy keeps in-frame clones and lacks some. The data hold 50,000 to 55,000 clones, with about three fifths observed a single time. CD4+ naive, central memory, regulatory and stem cell-like memory subsets were isolated by sorting on CD45RO/CCR7/CD25/CD127/CD95/CD27. Trimming shortened V by 8 bases and J by 2 bases, and 13 bases separated the two germline ends. The CDR3 contains 13 residues. Germline values: CDR1 MGHRA, CDR2 YSYEKL. The source is a woman in her 30s with type 1 diabetes. This chain uses TRBV4-1 with TRBJ2-7; TRBD1 might be the D (6 bases). The sequenced sample consisted of stem cell memory CD4+ T cells from blood. CDR3 sequence (DNA): TGCGCCAGCTCCCGGGACAAGCCCTACGAGCAGTACTTC. It encodes CASSRDKPYEQYF.